This is a list of T cell receptor beta chains from one sample in a study of response to subunit inactivated influenza vaccine. TCRdb redid the calling of the RT-PCR reads with MiXCR, one entry per CDR3 protein. Of hundreds of thousands of distinct CDR3 sequences in the sample, approximately 14% are singletons; the top ten hold about 9.9%. Sequenced here: PBMCs from blood, sampled roughly 13 days after vaccination. The source is a man aged 50-59 years who received an inactivated influenza vaccine. The CDR3 runs from the conserved cysteine through the conserved F or W. D genes are given only for firm matches. Clone size is not always given. Where it is, it says once, few, many or a class for expanded clones.

j_gene	v_gene	abundance	d_gene	CDR3aa	CDR3nt
TRBJ2-7	TRBV12-3/TRBV12-4	many	-	CASSLASGGYEQYF	TGTGCCAGCAGTTTAGCCTCCGGGGGCTACGAGCAGTACTTC
TRBJ2-7	TRBV28	few	-	CASSATRVTGSYEQYF	TGTGCCAGCAGCGCCACCAGGGTGACGGGGTCCTACGAGCAGTACTTC
TRBJ2-3	TRBV29-1	-	-	CSVVSSTDTQYF	TGCAGCGTTGTGTCTAGCACAGATACGCAGTATTTT
TRBJ1-1	TRBV7-8	-	-	CASSLALAGIGTEAFF	TGTGCCAGCAGCTTAGCGCTGGCAGGGATCGGCACTGAAGCTTTCTTT
TRBJ1-1	TRBV28	few	-	CASSLSGRPANTEAFF	TGTGCCAGCAGTTTATCGGGCAGGCCAGCGAACACTGAAGCTTTCTTT
TRBJ2-1	TRBV15	-	-	CATSRDRVMGEYNEQFF	TGTGCCACCAGCAGAGACCGGGTTATGGGGGAATACAATGAGCAGTTCTTC
TRBJ2-7	TRBV7-2	few	TRBD2	CASSLEFGLAGGEQYF	TGTGCCAGCAGCTTAGAATTCGGGCTAGCGGGGGGAGAGCAGTACTTC
TRBJ2-7	TRBV2	few	-	CASSEGQGPSSNEQYF	TGTGCCAGCAGTGAAGGTCAGGGGCCCTCCTCGAACGAGCAGTACTTC
TRBJ2-7	TRBV20-1	few	-	CSARDVGLEYEQYF	TGCAGTGCTAGAGATGTCGGCCTAGAATACGAGCAGTACTTC
TRBJ1-6	TRBV4-1	-	-	CASSATLAPGGGSPLHF	TGCGCCAGCAGCGCCACCCTGGCGCCGGGGGGTGGTTCACCCCTCCACTTT
TRBJ1-3	TRBV10-3	-	-	CAFRKEDTIYF	TGTGCCTTCCGCAAGGAGGACACCATATATTTT
TRBJ1-1	TRBV20-1	-	-	CSAVNPMNTEAFF	TGCAGTGCTGTTAATCCAATGAACACTGAAGCTTTCTTT
TRBJ1-5	TRBV6-1	many	-	CASLYRGGNQPQHF	TGTGCCAGCCTATATAGGGGGGGCAATCAGCCCCAGCATTTT
TRBJ2-7	TRBV5-1	-	-	CASTRSTTGREQYF	TGCGCCAGCACGCGGAGCACGACGGGTAGGGAGCAGTACTTC
TRBJ2-1	TRBV7-2	-	TRBD1	CASRKDRGTYNEQFF	TGTGCCAGCAGAAAGGACAGGGGCACCTACAATGAGCAGTTCTTC
TRBJ2-2	TRBV7-8	few	-	CASSSRRTGELFF	TGTGCCAGCAGCTCACGGCGCACCGGGGAGCTGTTTTTT
TRBJ2-7	TRBV5-4	-	-	CASSPGSGWEQYF	TGTGCCAGCAGCCCCGGTTCGGGGTGGGAGCAGTACTTC
TRBJ2-2	TRBV10-3	few	TRBD1	CAIRDTGDTGELFF	TGTGCCATCAGAGATACAGGGGACACCGGGGAGCTGTTTTTT
TRBJ1-1	TRBV5-1	many	TRBD1	CASSTGTGAFF	TGCGCCAGCAGCACCGGGACAGGAGCTTTCTTT
TRBJ2-2	TRBV29-1	-	-	CSGSRDTGELFF	TGCAGCGGGTCCAGGGATACCGGGGAGCTGTTTTTT
TRBJ1-2	TRBV5-1	-	TRBD1	CASSLAVDRGSGYTF	TGCGCCAGCAGCTTGGCTGTGGACAGGGGGAGCGGCTACACCTTC
TRBJ2-1	TRBV10-3	few	-	CAISVRSYNEQFF	TGTGCCATCAGTGTTCGGTCCTACAATGAGCAGTTCTTC